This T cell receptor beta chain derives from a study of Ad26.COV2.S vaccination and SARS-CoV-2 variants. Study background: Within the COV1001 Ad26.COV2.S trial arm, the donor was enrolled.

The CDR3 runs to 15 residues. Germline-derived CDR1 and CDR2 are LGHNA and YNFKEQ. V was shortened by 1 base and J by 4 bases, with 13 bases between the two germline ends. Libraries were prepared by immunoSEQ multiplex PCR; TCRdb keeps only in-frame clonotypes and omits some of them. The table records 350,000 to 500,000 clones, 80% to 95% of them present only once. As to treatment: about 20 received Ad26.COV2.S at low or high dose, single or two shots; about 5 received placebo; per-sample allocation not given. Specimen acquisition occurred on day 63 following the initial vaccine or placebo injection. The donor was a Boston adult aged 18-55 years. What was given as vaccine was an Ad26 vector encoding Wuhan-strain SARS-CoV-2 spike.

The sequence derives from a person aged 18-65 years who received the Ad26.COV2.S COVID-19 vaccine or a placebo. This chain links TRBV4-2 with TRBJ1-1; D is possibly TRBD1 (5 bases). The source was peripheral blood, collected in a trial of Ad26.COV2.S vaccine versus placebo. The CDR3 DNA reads TGTGCCAGCAGCCAAGTAGGGGTTGACGGCACTGAAGCTTTCTTT. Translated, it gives CASSQVGVDGTEAFF.